The clone carrying this T cell receptor (beta chain) was detected a few times. Its specificity is unknown. This entry is derived from a study of T cell repertoires in cytomegalovirus infection. CDR1 and CDR2 from the germline V gene are SGDLS and YYNGEE. V was pared by 4 bases and J by 4 bases, with 27 bases between. The CDR3 sequence is 18 residues long. MiXCR was run by TCRdb on the reads, yielding one entry per CDR3 protein. The sample lists about 770,000 distinct CDR3 sequences, 29% occurring once. The sequencing used cultured CD8+ T cells from PBMCs, collected from culture after CMV antigen stimulation. The rearrangement links TRBV9 to TRBJ2-7; D might be TRBD1 or TRBD2, each matching 5 bases. The TCR comes from a human donor in good health (CMV status not recorded). Some clones in this sample may be carry-over from other donors' samples. This CDR3 reads CASSPTPGPRVILYEQYV. Written as DNA, the CDR3 is TGTGCCAGCAGCCCAACACCGGGACCCAGGGTAATTTTGTACGAGCAGTACGTC.